Below, 2 T cell receptor beta chains from the same sample are listed, as sequenced in a study of cytomegalovirus exposure and HLA in healthy donors. Researchers ran the PCR with 60 Vbeta and 13 Jbeta primers. Profiling relied on immunoSEQ multiplex PCR, and the TCRdb table lists in-frame clones only, not all of them. There are around 60,000 clones in the sample; around 80% occur only once, and less than 25% lies in the top ten. The sample comprised PBMCs. These receptors came from a woman between 40 and 50 years old in good health and CMV-seropositive.

The CDR3 DNA is TGTGCCAGCAGCGGGGGGAATTATGGCTACACCTTC. The encoded protein is CASSGGNYGYTF. The chain has TRBV5-4 and TRBJ1-2; a weak D match, TRBD1 (5 bases). Germline V lookup: CDR1 SGHNT, CDR2 YYREEE (reference sequence). V was shortened by 4 bases and J by 5 bases, with 9 bases between the two germline ends. CDR3 length: 12 residues.

This chain joins TRBV5-5 and TRBJ2-7; 7 bases match TRBD1. From germline, CDR1 is SGHKS and CDR2 YYEKEE (reference sequence). The CDR3 is 16 amino acids. V shed 4 bases, J shed 3 bases, and the junction held 13 bases outside the gene matches. Written as DNA, the CDR3 is TGTGCCAGCAGCCCGCCGGGACAGAGTATAGGCTACGAGCAGTACTTC. It codes for CASSPPGQSIGYEQYF. Full variable domain (remainder filled in from reference TRBV5-5 and TRBJ2-7): DAGVTQSPTHLIKTRGQQVTLRCSPISGHKSVSWYQQVLGQGPQFIFQYYEKEERGRGNFPDRFSARQFPNYSSELNVNALLLGDSALYLCASSPPGQSIGYEQYFGPGTRLTVT.